This T cell receptor beta chain was identified in a study of OX40 agonist ivuxolimab in advanced cancers. Study-wide context: Those enrolled were 80% to 85% male, with a mean age of around 55 years and ages from 23 to 79. Three patients, one with hepatocellular carcinoma and two with cutaneous melanoma, achieved partial responses. Study results and caveats: What antigens the expanded peripheral T cells recognized was never established. The mean number of expanded clones was higher in CD8+ T cells than in CD4+.

Germline CDR1 and CDR2: GTSNPN and SVGIG (reference sequence). CDR3 length: 14 residues. V was trimmed by 0 bases and J by 7 bases, leaving 15 bases between them. As regards this clone: The antigen remains undetermined.

Assay used: immunoSEQ multiplex PCR; TCRdb lists only in-frame clones, some missing. The sample has 60,000 to 85,000 clones, about 87% seen once; the top ten hold 0.45% to 0.7%. This TCR derives from an adult with an advanced solid tumor such as melanoma, head and neck, liver or kidney cancer. The chain combines TRBV30 with TRBJ1-2, with D perhaps TRBD1 (5 bases). Sequencing used CD4+ or CD8+ T cells sorted from blood, obtained in a trial of the OX40 agonist ivuxolimab. CDR3 in amino acids: CAWSVRFGGVGYTF. As DNA, the CDR3 is TGTGCCTGGAGTGTACGCTTCGGGGGTGTTGGCTACACCTTC.